Sequencing of this T cell receptor beta chain was carried out in a study of blood T cell repertoires in COVID-19. Libraries were prepared by immunoSEQ multiplex PCR; TCRdb keeps only in-frame clonotypes and omits some of them. The sample carries approximately 500,000 clones, approximately 85% recorded once. CDR1 is SGHDN, CDR2 FVKESK, per germline. There are 16 residues in the CDR3. The V gene end was trimmed by 4 bases and the J gene end by 3 bases; junction bases not matched to a gene: 6. The V and J genes are TRBV14 and TRBJ1-4, with 9 bases matching TRBD1. This TCR was sampled from a human donor in a cohort sampled during active COVID-19. Sequencing was performed on peripheral blood. The CDR3 bases are TGTGCCAGCAGCCCCAGACAGGGGGTTTCTAATGAAAAACTGTTTTTT. Translating gives CASSPRQGVSNEKLFF.